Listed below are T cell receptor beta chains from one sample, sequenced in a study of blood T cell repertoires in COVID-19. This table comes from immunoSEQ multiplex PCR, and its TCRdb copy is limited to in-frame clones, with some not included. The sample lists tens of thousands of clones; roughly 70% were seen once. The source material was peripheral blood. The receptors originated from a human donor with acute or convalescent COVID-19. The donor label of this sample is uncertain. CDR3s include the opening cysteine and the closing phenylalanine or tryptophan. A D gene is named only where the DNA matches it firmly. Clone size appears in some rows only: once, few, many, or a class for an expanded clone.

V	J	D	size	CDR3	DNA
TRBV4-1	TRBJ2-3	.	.	CASSQGWTGTDTQYF	TGCGCCAGCAGCCAAGGCTGGACAGGCACAGATACGCAGTATTTT
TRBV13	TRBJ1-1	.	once	CASSLVAGSTEAFF	TGTGCCAGCAGCTTAGTTGCGGGGAGCACTGAAGCTTTCTTT
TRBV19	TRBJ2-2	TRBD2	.	CASSSGLAGPNTGELFF	TGTGCCAGTAGTTCCGGACTAGCGGGTCCGAACACCGGGGAGCTGTTTTTT
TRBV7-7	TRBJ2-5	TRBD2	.	CASSLGLAEVETQYF	TGTGCTAGCAGCCTGGGACTAGCGGAGGTGGAGACCCAGTACTTC
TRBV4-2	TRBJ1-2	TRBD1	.	CASSQDQGQGAGYTF	TGTGCCAGCAGCCAAGATCAGGGGCAGGGGGCTGGCTACACCTTC
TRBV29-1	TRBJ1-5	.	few	CSVGAGVDQPQHF	TGCAGCGTTGGAGCAGGGGTTGATCAGCCCCAGCATTTT
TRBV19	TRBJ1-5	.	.	CASSDSYNQPQHF	TGTGCCAGTAGTGACAGCTACAATCAGCCCCAGCATTTT
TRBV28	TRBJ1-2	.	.	CASSPLTNLQGWFGYTF	TGTGCCAGCAGTCCTCTGACGAACCTACAGGGTTGGTTCGGCTACACCTTC
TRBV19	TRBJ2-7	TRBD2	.	CASRETSGSSYEQYF	TGTGCCAGTAGAGAGACTAGCGGGTCCTCCTACGAGCAGTACTTC
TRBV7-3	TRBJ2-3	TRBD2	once	CASSRDYTDTQYF	TGTGCCAGCAGCCGGGACTACACAGATACGCAGTATTTT
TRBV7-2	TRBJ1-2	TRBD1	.	CASSTQTGDIGGYTF	TGTGCCAGCAGTACCCAGACAGGGGATATTGGTGGCTACACCTTC
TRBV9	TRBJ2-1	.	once	CASSVALALSSYNEQFF	TGTGCCAGCAGCGTAGCCTTAGCGCTCAGCTCCTACAATGAGCAGTTCTTC
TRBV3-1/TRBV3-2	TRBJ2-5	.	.	CASSQGLAGGGTQYF	TGTGCCAGCAGCCAAGGTCTAGCTGGGGGAGGGACCCAGTACTTC
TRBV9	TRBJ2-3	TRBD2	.	CASTPRGERGDTQYF	TGTGCCAGCACCCCACGGGGGGAGAGGGGTGATACGCAGTATTTT
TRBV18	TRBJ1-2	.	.	CASSPTFINYGYTF	TGTGCCAGCTCACCTACTTTTATTAACTATGGCTACACCTTC
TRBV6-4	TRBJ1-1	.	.	CASSREMNTEAFF	TGTGCCAGCTCAAGGGAGATGAACACTGAAGCTTTCTTT
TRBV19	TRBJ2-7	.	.	CASSAQVGVGEQYF	TGTGCCAGTAGTGCCCAGGTAGGGGTCGGTGAGCAGTACTTC
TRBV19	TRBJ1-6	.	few	CASSIGAQGPNSPLHF	TGTGCCAGTAGTATTGGGGCCCAAGGGCCGAATTCACCCCTCCACTTT
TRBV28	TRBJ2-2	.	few	CASMAPGLNTGELFF	TGTGCCAGCATGGCCCCAGGGCTGAACACCGGGGAGCTGTTTTTT
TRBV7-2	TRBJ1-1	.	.	CASSLGTGISEAFF	TGTGCCAGCAGCTTGGGTACGGGGATAAGTGAAGCTTTCTTT
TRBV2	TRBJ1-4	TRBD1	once	CASSFLGQATNEKLFF	TGTGCCAGCAGTTTTCTTGGACAGGCAACTAATGAAAAACTGTTTTTT
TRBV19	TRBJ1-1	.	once	CASSPRTANTEAFF	TGTGCCAGTAGTCCTCGGACAGCCAACACTGAAGCTTTCTTT
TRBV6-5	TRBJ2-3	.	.	CASTFGGSADTQYF	TGTGCCAGCACCTTTGGGGGGTCGGCAGATACGCAGTATTTT
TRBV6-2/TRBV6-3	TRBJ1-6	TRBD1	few	CASSYYSIRGTGRSPLHF	TGTGCCAGCAGTTACTACTCGATACGGGGGACAGGGCGTTCACCCCTCCACTTT
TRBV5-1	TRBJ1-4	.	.	CASSPRTATNEKLFF	TGCGCCAGCAGCCCACGGACAGCAACTAATGAAAAACTGTTTTTT
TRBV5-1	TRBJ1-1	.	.	CASSSEIYTEAFF	TGCGCCAGCAGCTCGGAGATTTACACTGAAGCTTTCTTT
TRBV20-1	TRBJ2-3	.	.	CSASIPSRLAGTDTQYF	TGCAGTGCTAGTATACCCAGTAGGCTAGCAGGCACAGATACGCAGTATTTT
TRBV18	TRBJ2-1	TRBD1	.	CASSPRGQGAHGQFF	TGTGCCAGCTCACCAAGGGGACAGGGGGCGCATGGTCAGTTCTTC
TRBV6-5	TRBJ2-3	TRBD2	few	CASRGSGGPTDTQYF	TGTGCCAGCAGAGGGAGCGGGGGGCCCACAGATACGCAGTATTTT
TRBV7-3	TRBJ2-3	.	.	CASSLSASSGDTQYF	TGTGCCAGCAGCTTAAGTGCTAGCTCCGGAGATACGCAGTATTTT
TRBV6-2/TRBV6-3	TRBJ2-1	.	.	CASSYEEVGNEQFF	TGTGCCAGCAGTTACGAAGAGGTCGGGAATGAGCAGTTCTTC
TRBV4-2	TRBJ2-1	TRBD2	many	CASSQEGAGGFNEQFF	TGTGCCAGCAGCCAAGAAGGAGCGGGGGGGTTCAATGAGCAGTTCTTC
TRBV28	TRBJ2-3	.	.	CASGITDTQYF	TGTGCCAGTGGCATTACGGATACGCAGTATTTT
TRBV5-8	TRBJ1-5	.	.	CASSWGVFQPQHF	TGTGCCAGCAGCTGGGGGGTGTTTCAGCCCCAGCATTTT
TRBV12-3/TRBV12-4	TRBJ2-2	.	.	CASSPIRAGELFF	TGTGCCAGCAGTCCGATTCGGGCCGGGGAGCTGTTTTTT
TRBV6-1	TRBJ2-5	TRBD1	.	CASSAGTVGYQETQYF	TGTGCCAGCAGTGCCGGGACAGTTGGGTACCAAGAGACCCAGTACTTC
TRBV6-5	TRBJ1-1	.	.	CASRVRGPMNTEAFF	TGTGCCAGCAGGGTCAGGGGTCCCATGAACACTGAAGCTTTCTTT
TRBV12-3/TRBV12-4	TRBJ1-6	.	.	CASSSSRDSPLHF	TGTGCCAGCAGTTCGTCCAGGGATTCACCCCTCCACTTT
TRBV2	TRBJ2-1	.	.	CASSVNNEQFF	TGTGCCAGCAGCGTAAACAATGAGCAGTTCTTC
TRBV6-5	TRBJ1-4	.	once	CASRTIRGSGEKLFF	TGTGCCAGCAGGACAATTCGGGGTAGTGGTGAAAAACTGTTTTTT
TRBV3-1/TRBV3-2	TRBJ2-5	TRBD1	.	CASSQERTGGMETQYF	TGTGCCAGCAGCCAAGAAAGGACAGGGGGTATGGAGACCCAGTACTTC
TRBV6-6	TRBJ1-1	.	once	CASGQSTEAFF	TGTGCCAGCGGACAGTCCACTGAAGCTTTCTTT
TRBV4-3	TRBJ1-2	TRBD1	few	CASSQDRLAGGYYGYTF	TGCGCCAGCAGCCAAGATAGGTTGGCAGGGGGGTACTATGGCTACACCTTC
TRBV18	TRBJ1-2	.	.	CASSWNRDRSPSGNF	TGTGCCAGCTCGTGGAACAGGGACCGAAGCCCCTCCGGGAACTTC
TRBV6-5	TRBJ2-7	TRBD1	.	CASWFTGASYEQYF	TGTGCCAGCTGGTTCACAGGGGCCTCCTACGAGCAGTACTTC
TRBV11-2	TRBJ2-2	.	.	CAGSPPRTGELFF	TGTGCCGGCAGCCCCCCCCGCACCGGGGAGCTGTTTTTT
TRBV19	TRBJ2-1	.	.	CASSIDEQTYNEQFF	TGTGCCAGTAGTATTGATGAACAGACCTACAATGAGCAGTTCTTC
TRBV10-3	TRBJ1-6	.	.	CASDTGSYNSPLHF	TGTGCCAGTGACACAGGGTCCTATAATTCACCCCTCCACTTT